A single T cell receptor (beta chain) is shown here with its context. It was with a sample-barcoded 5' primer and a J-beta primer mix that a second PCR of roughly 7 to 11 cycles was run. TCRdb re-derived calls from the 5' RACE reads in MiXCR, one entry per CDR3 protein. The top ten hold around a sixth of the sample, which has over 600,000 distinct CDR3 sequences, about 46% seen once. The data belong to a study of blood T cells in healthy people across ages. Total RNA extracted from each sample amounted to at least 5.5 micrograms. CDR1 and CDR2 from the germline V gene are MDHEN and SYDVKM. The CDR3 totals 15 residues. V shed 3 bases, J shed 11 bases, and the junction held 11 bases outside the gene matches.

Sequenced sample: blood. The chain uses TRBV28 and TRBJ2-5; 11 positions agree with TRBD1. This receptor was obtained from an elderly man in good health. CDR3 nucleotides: TGTGCCAGCAGTTTCTCCGGGACAGGGGGACCAGAGCAGTACTTC. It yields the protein CASSFSGTGGPEQYF.